The 22 T cell receptor beta chains below all came from one sample that was sequenced in a study of shared clonotypes between healthy human individuals. Method: immunoSEQ multiplex PCR; TCRdb's copy keeps in-frame clones and lacks some. The sample gives some 450,000 clones, over 60% of which show up once; 12% is in the top ten. Input material: PBMCs. The origin of the receptors is a woman aged 40 to 50 in good health. Some clones in this sample may be carry-over from other donors' samples.

The rearrangement uses TRBV6-5 and TRBJ2-3; 12 bases fit TRBD2. V dropped 8 bases and J dropped 9; count of bases not matched to a gene: 9. The CDR3 is 14 residues long. Per germline, CDR1 MNHEY and CDR2 SVGAGI. CDR3 loop: CASLRTSGVLTQYF. The CDR3 DNA reads TGTGCCAGCTTACGGACTAGCGGGGTGTTGACGCAGTATTTT.

In this sample, this clone turned up many times. CDR3 in amino acids: CASSPRRDTQYF. CDR3 bases: TGTGCCAGCAGCCCGCGAAGAGATACGCAGTATTTT. This rearrangement joins TRBV7-9 to TRBJ2-3, with unresolved D. The CDR3 is 12 amino acids. CDR1 is SEHNR and CDR2 is FQNEAQ in the germline V gene (reference sequence). V was cut by 5 bases and J by 5 bases, with 8 bases left in between.

Notes on this clone: This sample includes further DNA sequences coding for the same CDR3. CDR3 loop: CSVGGGSYEQYF. Written as DNA, the CDR3 is TGCAGCGTTGGAGGGGGGAGCTACGAGCAGTACTTC. V usage is TRBV29-1 and J usage is TRBJ2-7; D may correspond to TRBD1 or TRBD2 (6 bases each). The CDR3 has 12 amino acids. CDR1 and CDR2 (germline): SQVTM, ANQGSEA. The V end lost 4 bases, the J end lost 3 bases, and 10 bases lay between the germline ends.

The chain has TRBV27 and TRBJ2-5, with D perhaps matching TRBD1 (6 bases). The germline V gene encodes CDR1 MNHEY and CDR2 SMNVEV (reference sequence). The CDR3 covers 15 residues. V lost 6 bases and J lost 2, with 16 bases in between. The CDR3: CASRRRTGTQETQYF. The CDR3 DNA follows: TGTGCCAGCAGACGCCGAACAGGGACGCAAGAGACCCAGTACTTC.

The chain recombines TRBV6-5 with TRBJ2-3; D remains ambiguous. Germline V gene lookup returns CDR1 MNHEY and CDR2 SVGAGI. The CDR3 extends over 12 amino acids. V lost 5 bases, J lost 4 bases, and 7 bases lay in between. CDR3 in amino acids: CASSTSADTQYF. The CDR3 coding sequence is TGTGCCAGCAGTACCTCAGCAGATACGCAGTATTTT.

This chain's CDR3 is CASIPLEGSDGYTF. CDR3 coding DNA: TGTGCCAGCATCCCGCTCGAGGGGTCGGATGGCTACACCTTC. The chain has TRBV28 and TRBJ1-2; TRBD1 might be the D (5 bases). The CDR3 length is 14 residues. Germline loops: CDR1 MDHEN, CDR2 SYDVKM. Deletions cut 7 bases from V and 6 bases from J, with 18 bases between.

This rearrangement joins TRBV7-2 to TRBJ2-7; D is unclear. Between the trimmed V and J ends, which lost 0 bases and 5 bases, there was a span of 14 bases. The CDR3 is 15 residues long. CDR1 SGHTA and CDR2 FQGNSA come from the germline V gene. The CDR3 nucleotides are TGTGCCAGCAGCTTAGCGTCAGGTGTCGGCCACGAGCAGTACTTC. It encodes CASSLASGVGHEQYF.

The rearrangement joins TRBV4-3 to TRBJ2-3, with TRBD2 matching over 9 bases. The CDR3 is 15 residues long. The V gene's germline CDR1 is LGHNA and CDR2 YSLEER. The ends lost 2 bases at V and 3 bases at J; junction bases unmatched: 3. In DNA, the CDR3 is TGCGCCAGCAGCCAATTTGCGGGAGGGACAGATACGCAGTATTTT. It translates to CASSQFAGGTDTQYF.

This clone was seen repeatedly, ten times or more. Other DNA variants within this sample encode the same CDR3. The DNA for the CDR3 is TGTGCCACCAGCAGAGATGCCGGACCCTCTGGAAACACCATATATTTT. This gives the protein CATSRDAGPSGNTIYF. J is TRBJ1-3 and V is TRBV15; D unclear. V lost 0 bases, J lost 0 bases, and 9 bases lay in between. Germline CDR1 and CDR2: LNHNV and YYDKDF (reference sequence). The CDR3 contains 16 residues.

The chain employs TRBV29-1 and TRBJ1-1; weak D call: TRBD1 (6 bases). The CDR3 is 15 residues long. The germline V gene encodes CDR1 SQVTM and CDR2 ANQGSEA. The V and J ends lost 4 bases and 0 bases respectively, with 15 bases between them. In nucleotides, the CDR3 is TGCAGCGTTGTCTCGACGGGGGGCCTGAACACTGAAGCTTTCTTT. Its protein is CSVVSTGGLNTEAFF.

As regards this clone: This is likely an artifact of a read error, given a far larger clone one base away. The chain joins TRBV7-3 to TRBJ2-3; D perhaps matches TRBD2 (5 bases). V gave up 4 bases and J gave up 4 bases, with 12 bases separating them. The CDR3 sequence is 14 residues long. Germline CDR1 SGHTA, CDR2 FQGTGA. The CDR3 sequence: CASSSLEGADTQYF. CDR3 in DNA: TGTGCCAGCAGCTCCTTAGAGGGAGCAGATACGCAGTATTTT.

Notes on this clone: At one of its ends the junction is not consistent with the germline gene, which may arise from a read error. The J gene is TRBJ1-2, the V gene TRBV29-1; D gene ambiguous. From germline, CDR1 is SQVTM and CDR2 ANQGSEA. This CDR3 has 11 residues. This CDR3 is CSESSNYGDTF. For the CDR3, the DNA is TGCAGTGAGTCCTCAAACTATGGCGACACCTTC. The variable domain in full, with the rest retrieved from reference TRBV29-1 and TRBJ1-2, is SAVISQKPSRDICQRGTSLTIQCQVDSQVTMMFWYRQQPGQSLTLIATANQGSEATYESGFVIDKFPISRPNLTFSTLTVSNMSPEDSSIYLCSESSNYGDTFGSGTRLTVV.

The chain carries TRBV15 and TRBJ2-5, with D perhaps given as TRBD1 or TRBD2 (6 bases each). Trimming took 9 bases from V and 0 from J, leaving 11 bases between them. The CDR3 runs 13 residues. Germline CDR1 LNHNV, CDR2 YYDKDF (reference sequence). The CDR3 DNA follows: TGTGCCACAGGAGGGGGATACCAAGAGACCCAGTACTTC. Translating gives CATGGGYQETQYF.

This clone was counted between two and nine times. A single base is all that separates this from a far larger clone, so a read error is likely. This rearrangement joins TRBV30 to TRBJ1-2; D call uncertain. The ends were cut back, 2 bases at V and 7 bases at J, with 11 bases in the middle. Germline-derived CDR1 and CDR2 are GTSNPN and SVGIG (reference sequence). The CDR3 contains 12 residues. DNA for the CDR3: TGTGCCTGGAGTCGACCGACCTGTGGCTACACCTTC. Translated, it gives CAWSRPTCGYTF.

This clone was counted at least ten times. The identical CDR3 is also encoded by other nucleotide sequences in the sample. The J gene is TRBJ1-3, the V gene TRBV9; 7 bases align to TRBD1. Unmatched junction bases numbered 4, after V lost 0 bases and J lost 4 bases. CDR1 SGDLS and CDR2 YYNGEE come from the germline V gene. The CDR3 covers 15 residues. The CDR3 loop is CASSVEGARGNTIYF. Written as DNA, the CDR3 is TGTGCCAGCAGCGTAGAGGGGGCTCGCGGAAACACCATATATTTT.

This clone is a singleton in its sample. The chain employs TRBV19 and TRBJ1-5, with D possibly TRBD1 on 5 matching bases. The CDR3 contains 14 residues. V was pared by 5 bases and J by 3 bases, with 11 bases between. Germline CDR1 LNHDA, CDR2 SQIVND (reference sequence). CDR3 bases: TGTGCCAGTAGTCCCATAGGGGTCAATCAGCCCCAGCATTTT. It yields the protein CASSPIGVNQPQHF.

V usage is TRBV6-1 and J usage is TRBJ2-5; D gene ambiguous. The end of the DNA is better explained by TRBJ2-7, so the J call may be wrong. Germline assignment: CDR1 MNHNS and CDR2 SASEGT. The CDR3 contains 15 residues. The CDR3 DNA follows: TGTGCCAGCAGTGAACTCCGTCACGGAACCTACGAGCAGTACTTC. Translation: CASSELRHGTYEQYF.

V and J are TRBV7-2 and TRBJ2-7; D is possibly TRBD1 (5 bases). This CDR3 spans 16 amino acids. CDR1 and CDR2 from the germline V gene are SGHTA and FQGNSA. The V and J ends lost 5 bases and 3 bases respectively, with 20 bases between them. CDR3 coding DNA: TGTGCCAGCAGCCTTCCTCCCAGGGTACTGGGCTACGAGCAGTACTTC. This translates into CASSLPPRVLGYEQYF.

CDR3 nucleotide sequence: TGTGCCAGCAGCCAAGTGGGAGGGGCGGACACCGGGGAGCTGTTTTTT. Amino acids: CASSQVGGADTGELFF. J is TRBJ2-2 and V is TRBV4-2; 7 bases line up with TRBD2. The CDR3 loop spans 16 amino acids. CDR1 LGHNA and CDR2 YNFKEQ come from the germline V gene. With V trimmed by 1 base and J by 3 bases, 5 bases remained unmatched.

A remark on this clone: A junction boundary mismatches the germline segment, possibly from a read error. Distinct nucleotide sequences in the sample also encode this CDR3. V and J are TRBV2 and TRBJ1-1; D remains ambiguous. CDR3 length: 13 amino acids. Germline lookup yields CDR1 SNHLY and CDR2 FYNNEI. The CDR3 spells CASSELENTEAFF. In DNA, the CDR3 is TGCGCCAGCAGTGAACTAGAGAACACTGAAGCTTTCTTT. The complete variable domain, with remaining parts taken from reference TRBV2 and TRBJ1-1, reads EPEVTQTPSHQVTQMGQEVILRCVPISNHLYFYWYRQILGQKVEFLVSFYNNEISEKSEIFDDQFSVERPDGSNFTLKIRSTKLEDSAMYFCASSELENTEAFFGQGTRLTVV.

The chain uses TRBV2 and TRBJ1-4; D unclear. The CDR3 extends over 12 amino acids. Germline assignment: CDR1 SNHLY and CDR2 FYNNEI. Between the trimmed V and J ends, which lost 3 bases and 6 bases, there was a span of 5 bases. The CDR3 nucleotides are TGTGCCAGCAGTGAGTCGTATGAAAAACTGTTTTTT. Protein sequence: CASSESYEKLFF.

This chain's CDR3 is CASSLINREAFF. The CDR3 nucleotides are TGTGCCAGCAGCTTAATCAACAGGGAAGCTTTCTTT. The rearrangement uses TRBV7-9 and TRBJ1-1, with TRBD1 as a possible D gene (5 bases). CDR3 size: 12 residues. V was pared by 2 bases and J by 8 bases, with 9 bases between. CDR1 and CDR2 (germline): SEHNR, FQNEAQ (reference sequence).